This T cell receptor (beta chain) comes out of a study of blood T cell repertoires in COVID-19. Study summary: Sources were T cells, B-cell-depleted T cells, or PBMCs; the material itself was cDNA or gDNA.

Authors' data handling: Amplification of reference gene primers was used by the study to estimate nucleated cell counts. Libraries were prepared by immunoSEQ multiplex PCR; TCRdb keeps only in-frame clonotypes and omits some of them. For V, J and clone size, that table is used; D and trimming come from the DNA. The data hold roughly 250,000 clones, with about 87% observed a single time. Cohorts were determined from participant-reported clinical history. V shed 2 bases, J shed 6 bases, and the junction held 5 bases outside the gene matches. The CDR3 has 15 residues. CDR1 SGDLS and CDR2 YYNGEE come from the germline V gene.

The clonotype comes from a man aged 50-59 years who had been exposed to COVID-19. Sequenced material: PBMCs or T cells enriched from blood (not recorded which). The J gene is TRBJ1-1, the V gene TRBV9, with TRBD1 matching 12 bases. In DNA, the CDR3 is TGTGCCAGCAGCGTCCAGGGACAGGGGGCTGCTGAAGCTTTCTTT. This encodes CASSVQGQGAAEAFF.